This TCR beta chain was observed in a study of shared clonotypes between healthy human individuals. Naive CD8 populations comprised CD45RO-negative cells positively selected for CCR7, excluding terminally differentiated effector memory CD45RA+ cells. This was a deep-level run. Here immunoSEQ multiplex PCR was the method, and the copy in TCRdb shows in-frame clones only, minus some. The sample shows around 2.1 million clones, approximately 94% of them seen only once. In its sample, this clone was seen once. CDR1 and CDR2 from the germline V gene are LGHNA and YNFKEQ. The germline V and J ends were trimmed by 5 bases and 6 bases, with 14 bases remaining between them. There are 13 residues in the CDR3.

The specimen was naive CD8+ T cells from PBMCs. This chain links TRBV4-2 with TRBJ2-7; D gene ambiguous. The clonotype originates from a man aged 18-30 years in good health. Some clones in this sample may be carry-over from other donors' samples. The CDR3 sequence: CASSSSPVGEQYF. DNA of the CDR3: TGTGCCAGCAGCTCAAGTCCAGTGGGCGAGCAGTACTTC.